The next 30 T cell receptor beta chains were all read from a single sample in a study of glioma-infiltrating T cells after dendritic cell vaccination. Only in-frame clones appear in the TCRdb table, and some are missing; sequencing was by immunoSEQ multiplex PCR. The sample includes 85,000 or so clones, around 85% of them seen just once. Indicated time point: after dendritic cell vaccination, including at tumor progression/relapse. Sequences were derived from blood, sampled after dendritic cell vaccination. These receptor sequences come from a human donor with glioblastoma.

The chain links TRBV5-1 to TRBJ2-2; D uncertain. Germline loops: CDR1 SGHRS, CDR2 YFSETQ. Trimming shortened V by 6 bases and J by 1 base, and 7 bases separated the two germline ends. The CDR3 extends over 13 amino acids. Here the CDR3 reads CASIPGNTGELFF. CDR3 sequence (DNA): TGCGCCAGCATTCCAGGGAACACCGGGGAGCTGTTTTTT.

The rearrangement uses TRBV7-9 and TRBJ2-7, with TRBD1 identical over 9 bases. The germline V gene encodes CDR1 SEHNR and CDR2 FQNEAQ (reference sequence). This CDR3 comprises 14 residues. With V trimmed by 6 bases and J by 3 bases, 6 bases remained unmatched. The CDR3 loop is CASSSDRGFYEQYF. CDR3 nucleotides: TGTGCCAGCAGTTCGGACAGGGGCTTCTACGAGCAGTACTTC.

This clone occurred once. The chain links TRBV29-1 to TRBJ2-7, with 8 nucleotides matching TRBD1. Losses at the gene ends were 3 bases for V and 1 base for J; bases not matched to a gene: 5. The CDR3 consists of 14 residues. Germline CDR1 is SQVTM and CDR2 is ANQGSEA. CDR3 amino acids: CSVEGRGQSYEQYF. CDR3 nucleotides: TGCAGCGTTGAGGGCAGGGGGCAGTCCTACGAGCAGTACTTC.

The chain uses TRBV7-8 and TRBJ1-1; 8 bases are a match to TRBD1. CDR1 is SGHVS and CDR2 is FQNEAQ in the germline V gene. Unmatched junction bases numbered 13, after V lost 5 bases and J lost 11 bases. CDR3 length: 14 amino acids. CDR3 coding DNA: TGTGCCAGCAGCGCAACAGGGGGTCAGGGATATGCTTTCTTT. Translating gives CASSATGGQGYAFF.

This chain connects TRBV30 to TRBJ1-5, with 8 bases lining up with TRBD1. Germline V lookup: CDR1 GTSNPN, CDR2 SVGIG (reference sequence). The CDR3 contains 15 residues. V lost 0 bases to trimming and J lost 6 bases; unmatched junction nucleotides: 7. CDR3 loop: CAWSVGQGNRQPQHF. The CDR3 DNA sequence: TGTGCCTGGAGTGTAGGACAGGGTAATCGTCAGCCCCAGCATTTT.

The chain joins TRBV4-2 to TRBJ2-1; 10 bases are shared with TRBD2. Germline CDR1 LGHNA, CDR2 YNFKEQ. Trimming at V came to 0 bases and at J to 3 bases, leaving 11 bases not matched to a gene. There are 19 residues in the CDR3. In DNA, the CDR3 is TGTGCCAGCAGCCAAGATGTAGCGGGAGGCCGCTCACGCTACAATGAGCAGTTCTTC. Protein: CASSQDVAGGRSRYNEQFF.

The genes are TRBV7-8 and TRBJ2-7, with a tentative D call TRBD1 (6 bases). CDR1 SGHVS and CDR2 FQNEAQ come from the germline V gene. This CDR3 contains 13 residues. V was trimmed by 5 bases and J by 3 bases, leaving 11 bases between them. The CDR3 reads CASSARTDYEQYF. CDR3 nucleotides: TGTGCCAGCAGCGCCCGGACAGACTACGAGCAGTACTTC.

The rearrangement links TRBV4-1 to TRBJ2-3; 8 nucleotides agree with TRBD2. The length of the CDR3 is 20 residues. The ends lost 0 bases at V and 1 base at J; junction bases unmatched: 15. Germline CDR1 and CDR2: MGHRA and YSYEKL. In DNA, the CDR3 is TGCGCCAGCAGCCAAGAGAATAGCGGGGCTTTGGGATATCGCACAGATACGCAGTATTTT. Encoded protein: CASSQENSGALGYRTDTQYF.

The genes are TRBV7-7 and TRBJ2-7; D not certain. The CDR3 contains 13 residues. V lost 1 base and J 4 bases, leaving 8 bases between the germline ends. Germline CDR1 SSHAT, CDR2 FNYEAQ (reference sequence). The chain's CDR3 is CASSLGSGYEQYF. CDR3 bases: TGTGCCAGCAGCTTAGGTTCGGGTTACGAGCAGTACTTC.

J is TRBJ2-3 and V is TRBV19; the match to TRBD2 covers 7 bases. In germline, CDR1 is LNHDA, CDR2 SQIVND (reference sequence). The CDR3 is 15 amino acids. The ends lost 7 bases at V and 0 bases at J; junction bases unmatched: 7. The CDR3: CASTAWGGSTDTQYF. The CDR3 DNA is TGTGCCAGTACCGCTTGGGGGGGGAGCACAGATACGCAGTATTTT.

The rearrangement links TRBV6-5 to TRBJ1-5, with 9 bases lining up with TRBD1. Germline V gene sequence: CDR1 MNHEY, CDR2 SVGAGI. The CDR3 runs 14 residues. The ends lost 5 bases at V and 5 bases at J; junction bases unmatched: 4. CDR3 loop: CASSRGQGYQPQHF. CDR3 coding DNA: TGTGCCAGCAGTAGGGGACAGGGATATCAGCCCCAGCATTTT.

This sequence joins TRBV5-1 and TRBJ2-5, with a weak D call TRBD2 (6 bases). CDR3 size: 16 residues. Germline values: CDR1 SGHRS, CDR2 YFSETQ. Trimming pared 3 bases from V and 4 bases from J, leaving 19 bases between. This CDR3 reads CASSSYRGTDTETQYF. CDR3 nucleotide sequence: TGCGCCAGCAGCTCCTACCGCGGGACTGACACAGAGACCCAGTACTTC.

This clone has more than one count but fewer than ten. The V and J genes are TRBV7-2 and TRBJ1-3, with D unclear. CDR1 is SGHTA and CDR2 is FQGNSA in the germline V gene. This CDR3 is built from 17 residues. Trimming stripped 2 bases from V and 3 bases from J, with 17 bases between. The CDR3 protein is CASSLQPGASGGNTIYF. As DNA, the CDR3 is TGTGCCAGCAGCTTACAACCCGGAGCTTCGGGTGGAAACACCATATATTTT.

This clone was observed a handful of times. This chain joins TRBV4-3 and TRBJ2-7; D gene uncertain. The germline gives CDR1 LGHNA, CDR2 YSLEER. The V end lost 3 bases, the J end lost 3 bases, and 12 bases lay between the germline ends. The CDR3 has 14 residues. The DNA of the CDR3 is TGCGCCAGCAGCCAGCAGGCCCATCTCTACGAGCAGTACTTC. Its protein is CASSQQAHLYEQYF.

The chain recombines TRBV6-6 with TRBJ2-3; 7 bases agree with TRBD1. With V trimmed by 2 bases and J by 7 bases, 6 bases remained unmatched. Germline CDR1 is MNHNY and CDR2 is SVGAGI (reference sequence). This CDR3 is 14 amino acids long. The CDR3 spells CASSYGDRANTQYF. In DNA form, the CDR3 reads TGTGCCAGCAGTTACGGTGACAGGGCAAATACGCAGTATTTT.

This sequence joins TRBV7-2 and TRBJ2-7, with D possibly being TRBD1 (6 bases). V lost 3 bases and J 2 bases, leaving 11 bases between the germline ends. CDR1 and CDR2 from the germline V gene are SGHTA and FQGNSA. This CDR3 spans 14 amino acids. Here the CDR3 DNA reads TGTGCCAGCAGCTTTGGACAGCCAGCCTACGAGCAGTACTTC. Translating gives CASSFGQPAYEQYF.

This clone was recorded only once. The chain has TRBV7-3 and TRBJ2-3, with TRBD2 identical over 11 bases. V shed 5 bases and J 4 bases; nucleotides not matched to a gene: 8. This CDR3 region has 16 residues. CDR1 SGHTA and CDR2 FQGTGA come from the germline V gene. This CDR3 is CASSPIAGGGPDTQYF. Here the CDR3 DNA reads TGTGCCAGCAGCCCCATAGCGGGGGGGGGCCCAGATACGCAGTATTTT.

The gene calls are TRBV18 and TRBJ1-1; a possible D gene is TRBD1 (5 bases). Germline V gene sequence: CDR1 KGHSH, CDR2 LQKENI. CDR3 size: 14 residues. Trimming left V 3 bases short and J 1 base short, with 9 bases between. The DNA for the CDR3 is TGTGCCAGCTCACCGCTCAGGGAGAACACTGAAGCTTTCTTT. Translated: CASSPLRENTEAFF. The whole variable domain, filled in from reference TRBV18 and TRBJ1-1, reads NAGVMQNPRHLVRRRGQEARLRCSPMKGHSHVYWYRQLPEEGLKFMVYLQKENIIDESGMPKERFSAEFPKEGPSILRIQQVVRGDSAAYFCASSPLRENTEAFFGQGTRLTVV.

In its sample, this clone was seen once. This chain links TRBV27 with TRBJ1-4; possibly TRBD1 for D (5 bases). The germline V gene encodes CDR1 MNHEY and CDR2 SMNVEV (reference sequence). With 5 bases removed from V and 8 bases from J, the gap between germline ends came to 15 bases. CDR3 size: 14 residues. This CDR3 is CASSQSWGGEKLFF. CDR3 nucleotides: TGTGCCAGCAGTCAAAGTTGGGGGGGAGAAAAACTGTTTTTT.

The chain links TRBV19 to TRBJ1-1; weak D call: TRBD1 (6 bases). This CDR3 region has 16 residues. Germline V gene sequence: CDR1 LNHDA, CDR2 SQIVND (reference sequence). V lost 4 bases and J 0 bases, leaving 15 bases between the germline ends. The CDR3: CASSSPWTVMNTEAFF. The CDR3 bases are TGTGCCAGTAGTAGTCCTTGGACAGTTATGAACACTGAAGCTTTCTTT.

The chain uses TRBV4-3 and TRBJ1-5; no reliable D call. This CDR3 has 13 amino acids. Germline CDR1 and CDR2: LGHNA and YSLEER. V lost 0 bases and J lost 7, with 7 bases in between. Written as DNA, the CDR3 is TGCGCCAGCAGCCAAGAACCGGGGCAGCCCCAGCATTTT. Encoded protein: CASSQEPGQPQHF.

In its sample, this clone was seen a few times. The chain employs TRBV5-8 and TRBJ1-4; D not resolved. The ends were cut back, 1 base at V and 3 bases at J, with 16 bases in the middle. CDR1 and CDR2 from the germline V gene are SGHTS and YDEGEE. The CDR3 extends over 17 amino acids. CDR3 region: CASSLQHRITANEKLFF. The CDR3 bases are TGTGCCAGCAGCTTGCAACACAGAATCACTGCTAATGAAAAACTGTTTTTT.

J is TRBJ1-1 and V is TRBV28, with D uncertain. The length of the CDR3 is 14 residues. Germline lookup yields CDR1 MDHEN and CDR2 SYDVKM. Trimming shortened V by 6 bases and J by 2 bases, and 13 bases separated the two germline ends. CDR3 in DNA: TGTGCCAGCAGACACAGCCTCCACAACACTGAAGCTTTCTTT. Its translation: CASRHSLHNTEAFF. The full variable domain, its missing parts supplied by reference TRBV28 and TRBJ1-1, is DVKVTQSSRYLVKRTGEKVFLECVQDMDHENMFWYRQDPGLGLRLIYFSYDVKMKEKGDIPEGYSVSREKKERFSLILESASTNQTSMYLCASRHSLHNTEAFFGQGTRLTVV.

In nucleotides, the CDR3 is TGTGCCAGCAGTTTATGGGCGGGCGGAAGCTCCTACAATGAGCAGTTCTTC. Translation: CASSLWAGGSSYNEQFF. This sequence joins TRBV27 and TRBJ2-1, with D possibly being TRBD2 (5 bases). The CDR3 length is 17 residues. Trimming left V 1 base short and J 0 bases short, with 13 bases between. CDR1 and CDR2 from the germline V gene are MNHEY and SMNVEV (reference sequence).

This clone was found a few times. The chain links TRBV19 to TRBJ1-1; unclear D gene. The CDR3 is 13 amino acids. The V end lost 5 bases, the J end lost 6 bases, and 13 bases lay between the germline ends. Germline V gene data show CDR1 as LNHDA and CDR2 as SQIVND (reference sequence). The CDR3 DNA reads TGTGCCAGTAGTGATCTATTTGTGGCTGAAGCTTTCTTT. Protein: CASSDLFVAEAFF.

This chain uses TRBV9 with TRBJ2-1, with TRBD2 identical over 7 bases. The V gene's germline CDR1 is SGDLS and CDR2 YYNGEE. The CDR3 has 13 residues. The V and J ends lost 3 bases and 9 bases, in that order; junction bases with no gene match: 6. The chain's CDR3 is CASSGTSPFEQFF. CDR3 nucleotide sequence: TGTGCCAGCAGCGGGACTAGTCCCTTTGAGCAGTTCTTC. The entire variable domain, with the rest obtained from reference TRBV9 and TRBJ2-1, is as follows: DSGVTQTPKHLITATGQRVTLRCSPRSGDLSVYWYQQSLDQGLQFLIQYYNGEERAKGNILERFSAQQFPDLHSELNLSSLELGDSALYFCASSGTSPFEQFFGPGTRLTVL.

The V gene is TRBV13, the J gene TRBJ2-7; 11 bases fit TRBD2. V shed 6 bases, J shed 3 bases, and the junction held 19 bases outside the gene matches. CDR1 is PRHDT, CDR2 FYEKMQ, per germline (reference sequence). The CDR3 is 19 amino acids. The CDR3: CASRSRGTSGPIPLYEQYF. The CDR3 DNA follows: TGTGCCAGCAGGTCCCGCGGGACTAGCGGTCCTATCCCTCTCTACGAGCAGTACTTC.

The V and J genes are TRBV15 and TRBJ2-2; TRBD1 agrees at 8 bases. Germline CDR1 LNHNV, CDR2 YYDKDF (reference sequence). This CDR3 has 15 residues. Trimming cost V 1 base and J 4 bases; bases outside gene matches: 2. This CDR3 reads CATSRGDRITGELFF. CDR3 bases: TGTGCCACCAGCAGAGGGGACAGGATCACCGGGGAGCTGTTTTTT. Variable domain in full (rest from reference TRBV15 and TRBJ2-2): DAMVIQNPRYQVTQFGKPVTLSCSQTLNHNVMYWYQQKSSQAPKLLFHYYDKDFNNEADTPDNFQSRRPNTSFCFLDIRSPGLGDTAMYLCATSRGDRITGELFFGEGSRLTVL.

The chain combines TRBV28 with TRBJ1-1; D unresolved. V gave up 7 bases and J gave up 0 bases, with 12 bases separating them. The CDR3 covers 14 residues. The germline V gene encodes CDR1 MDHEN and CDR2 SYDVKM. CDR3 sequence reads: CASTPGGMNTEAFF. The CDR3 DNA reads as TGTGCCAGCACCCCTGGAGGCATGAACACTGAAGCTTTCTTT. The whole variable domain, remainder taken from reference TRBV28 and TRBJ1-1, is DVKVTQSSRYLVKRTGEKVFLECVQDMDHENMFWYRQDPGLGLRLIYFSYDVKMKEKGDIPEGYSVSREKKERFSLILESASTNQTSMYLCASTPGGMNTEAFFGQGTRLTVV.

The rearrangement uses TRBV4-1 and TRBJ2-2; 7 bases fit TRBD1. The CDR3 contains 15 residues. The V and J ends lost 2 bases and 5 bases, in that order; junction bases with no gene match: 5. In germline, CDR1 is MGHRA, CDR2 YSYEKL. CDR3 coding DNA: TGCGCCAGCAGCCAAAAAACAGGGGCTACCGGGGAGCTGTTTTTT. Its translation: CASSQKTGATGELFF.